The present T cell receptor (beta chain) was sequenced within a study of Ad26.COV2.S vaccination and SARS-CoV-2 variants. Study observations and caveats: Responses of T cells in total may have been underestimated by the TCR breadth and depth analyses. Non-spike TCR breadth was similar in vaccine and placebo recipients. Placebo recipients showed lower spike-specific TCR breadth than vaccinees.

Comments on this clone: Its antigen is unknown.

The method was immunoSEQ multiplex PCR; TCRdb's version includes in-frame clones alone and lacks a portion of them. The sample contains roughly 150,000 clones, about nine tenths of which appear only once. Germline CDR1 reads MNHEY; CDR2 reads SVGAGI. The V and J ends lost 6 bases and 5 bases respectively, with 16 bases between them. The CDR3 extends over 14 amino acids. The source is a human donor who had recovered from COVID-19. Specimen: peripheral blood, collected after recovery from COVID-19. The rearrangement uses TRBV6-5 and TRBJ2-5, with a possible D match to TRBD1 (5 bases). CDR3 residues: CASSLPQAWETQYF. CDR3 DNA sequence: TGTGCCAGCAGCCTTCCACAGGCTTGGGAGACCCAGTACTTC.